Sequencing of this T cell receptor (beta chain) was carried out in a study of cytomegalovirus exposure and HLA in healthy donors. V was pared by 6 bases and J by 7 bases, with 15 bases between. The CDR3 extends over 13 amino acids. CDR1 is GTSNPN and CDR2 is SVGIG in the germline V gene (reference sequence). The PCR was carried out with 60 Vbeta primers and 13 Jbeta primers. Using immunoSEQ multiplex PCR, the repertoire was profiled, and TCRdb retains in-frame clones only, with some absent. The sample holds over 150,000 clones, 60% to 85% seen once. Note on this clone: The target antigen is unknown.

Notes on the study in general: It was in a later analysis that TCR association rates were seen to vary by HLA locus, highest for DRB1 and lowest for HLA-C. A list of 150 to 200 TCR beta chains associated with cytomegalovirus was given. Later on, analysis showed that most CMV-associated TCR beta chains appeared to be HLA-restricted. Generally TCR sequences proved uncommon, though certain public TCRs appeared in numerous donors.

The material sequenced was PBMCs. This clonotype was obtained from a girl aged 10 to 17 in good health and CMV-seropositive. The chain uses TRBV30 and TRBJ1-4, with a weak D call TRBD1 (6 bases). The chain's CDR3 is CACQGKKGEKLFF. The CDR3 nucleotides are TGTGCCTGTCAGGGGAAGAAAGGTGAAAAACTGTTTTTT.